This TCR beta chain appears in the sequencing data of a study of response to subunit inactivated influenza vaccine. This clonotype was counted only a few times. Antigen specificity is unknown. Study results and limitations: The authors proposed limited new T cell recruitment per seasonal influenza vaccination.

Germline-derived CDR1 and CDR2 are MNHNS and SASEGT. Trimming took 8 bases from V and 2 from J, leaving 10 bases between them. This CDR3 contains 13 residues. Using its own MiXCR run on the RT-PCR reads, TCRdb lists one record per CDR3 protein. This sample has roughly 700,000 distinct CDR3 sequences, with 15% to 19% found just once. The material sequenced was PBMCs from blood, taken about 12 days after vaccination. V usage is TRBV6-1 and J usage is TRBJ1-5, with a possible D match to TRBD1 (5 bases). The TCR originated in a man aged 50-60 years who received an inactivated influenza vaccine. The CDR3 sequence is CASGGRGNQPQHF. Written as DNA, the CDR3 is TGTGCCAGCGGGGGAAGGGGCAATCAGCCCCAGCATTTT.